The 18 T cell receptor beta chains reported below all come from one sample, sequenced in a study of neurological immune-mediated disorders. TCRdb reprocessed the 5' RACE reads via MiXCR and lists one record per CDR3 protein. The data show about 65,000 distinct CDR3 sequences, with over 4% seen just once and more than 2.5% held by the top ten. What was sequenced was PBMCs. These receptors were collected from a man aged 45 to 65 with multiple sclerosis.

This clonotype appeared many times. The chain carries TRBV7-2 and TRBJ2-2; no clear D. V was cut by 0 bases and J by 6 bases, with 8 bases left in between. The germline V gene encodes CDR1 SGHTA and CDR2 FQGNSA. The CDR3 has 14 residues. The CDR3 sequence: CASSLAISPGELFF. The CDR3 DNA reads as TGTGCCAGCAGCTTAGCGATAAGCCCCGGGGAGCTGTTTTTT.

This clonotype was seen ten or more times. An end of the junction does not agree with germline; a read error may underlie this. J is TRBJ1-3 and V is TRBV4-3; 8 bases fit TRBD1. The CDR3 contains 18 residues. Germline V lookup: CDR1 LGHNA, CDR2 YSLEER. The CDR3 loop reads CASSQDPQGAYSGKTIYF. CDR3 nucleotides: TGCGCCAGCAGCCAAGACCCCCAGGGGGCTTACTCTGGAAAAACCATATATTTT.

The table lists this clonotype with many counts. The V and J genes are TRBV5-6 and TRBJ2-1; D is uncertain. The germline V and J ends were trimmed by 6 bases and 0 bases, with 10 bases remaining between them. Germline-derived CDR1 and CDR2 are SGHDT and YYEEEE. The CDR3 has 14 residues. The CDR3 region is CASNGPSSYNEQFF. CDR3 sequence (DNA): TGTGCCAGCAACGGGCCGAGCTCCTACAATGAGCAGTTCTTC.

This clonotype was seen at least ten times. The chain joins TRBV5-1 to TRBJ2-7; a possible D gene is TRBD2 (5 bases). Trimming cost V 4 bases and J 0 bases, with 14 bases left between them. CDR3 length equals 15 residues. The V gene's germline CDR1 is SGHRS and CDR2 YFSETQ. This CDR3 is CASSPGRGSSYEQYF. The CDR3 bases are TGCGCCAGCAGCCCCGGACGGGGAAGCTCCTACGAGCAGTACTTC.

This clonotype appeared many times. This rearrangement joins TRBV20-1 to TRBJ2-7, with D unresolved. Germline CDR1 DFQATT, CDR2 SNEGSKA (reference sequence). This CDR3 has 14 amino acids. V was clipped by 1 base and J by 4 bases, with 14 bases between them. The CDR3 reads CSARAPYRKYEQYV. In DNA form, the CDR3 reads TGCAGTGCTAGAGCTCCGTATAGGAAATACGAGCAGTACGTC.

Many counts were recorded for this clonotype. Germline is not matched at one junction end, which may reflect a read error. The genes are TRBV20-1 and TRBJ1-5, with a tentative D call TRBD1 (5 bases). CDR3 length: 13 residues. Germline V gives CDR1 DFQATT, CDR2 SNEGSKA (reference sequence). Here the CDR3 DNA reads TGCAGTGCTAAGGACACCAGCAATCAGCCCCAGAATTTT. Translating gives CSAKDTSNQPQNF.

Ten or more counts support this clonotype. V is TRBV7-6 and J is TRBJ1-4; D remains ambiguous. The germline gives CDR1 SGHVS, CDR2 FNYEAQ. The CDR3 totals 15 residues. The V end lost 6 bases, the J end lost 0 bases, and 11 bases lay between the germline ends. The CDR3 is CASRKDPSTNEKLFF. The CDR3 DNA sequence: TGTGCCAGCAGAAAGGACCCCTCAACTAATGAAAAACTGTTTTTT.

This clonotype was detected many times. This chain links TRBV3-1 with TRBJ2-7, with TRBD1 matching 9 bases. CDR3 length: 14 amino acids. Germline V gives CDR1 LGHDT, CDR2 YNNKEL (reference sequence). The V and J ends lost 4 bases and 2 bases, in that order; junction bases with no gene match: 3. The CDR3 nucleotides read TGTGCCAGCAGCCGGGGACAGGGTCCCTACGAGCAGTACTTC. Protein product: CASSRGQGPYEQYF.

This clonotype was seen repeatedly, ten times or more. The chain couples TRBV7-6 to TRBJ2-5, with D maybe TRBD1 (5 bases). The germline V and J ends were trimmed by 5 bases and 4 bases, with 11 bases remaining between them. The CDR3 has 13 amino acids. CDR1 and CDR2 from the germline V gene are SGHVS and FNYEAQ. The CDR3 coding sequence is TGTGCCAGCAGCAGGACAAGGAGAGAGACCCAGTACTTC. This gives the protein CASSRTRRETQYF.

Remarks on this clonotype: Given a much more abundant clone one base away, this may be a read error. In nucleotides, the CDR3 is TGTGTCAGCAGTTCGGGACAGGGGAACTATGGCTACACCTTC. The encoded protein is CVSSSGQGNYGYTF. The V and J genes are TRBV27 and TRBJ1-2; 10 nucleotides agree with TRBD1. This CDR3 contains 14 residues. The germline V gene has CDR1 MNHEY and CDR2 SMNVEV (reference sequence).

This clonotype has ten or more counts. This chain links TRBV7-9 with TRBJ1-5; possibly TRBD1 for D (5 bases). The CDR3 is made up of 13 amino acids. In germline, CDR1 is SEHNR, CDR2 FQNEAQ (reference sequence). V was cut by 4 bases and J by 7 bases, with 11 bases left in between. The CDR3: CASSSGHLQPQHF. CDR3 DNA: TGTGCCAGCAGCTCAGGACACTTACAGCCCCAGCATTTT. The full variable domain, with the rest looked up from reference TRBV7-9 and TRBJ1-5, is DTGVSQNPRHKITKRGQNVTFRCDPISEHNRLYWYRQTLGQGPEFLTYFQNEAQLEKSRLLSDRFSAERPKGSFSTLEIQRTEQGDSAMYLCASSSGHLQPQHFGDGTRLSIL.

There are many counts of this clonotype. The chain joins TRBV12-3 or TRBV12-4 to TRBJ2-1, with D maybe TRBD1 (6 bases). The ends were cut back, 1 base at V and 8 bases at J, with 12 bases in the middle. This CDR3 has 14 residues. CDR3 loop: CASSLVGRGDEQFF. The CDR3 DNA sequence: TGTGCCAGCAGTTTAGTCGGCAGGGGCGATGAGCAGTTCTTC.

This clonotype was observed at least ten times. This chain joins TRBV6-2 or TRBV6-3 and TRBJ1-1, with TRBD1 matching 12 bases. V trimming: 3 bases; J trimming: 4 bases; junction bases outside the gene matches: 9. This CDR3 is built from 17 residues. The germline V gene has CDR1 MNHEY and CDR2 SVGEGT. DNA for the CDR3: TGTGCCAGCAGTTATCTTCTCGGGACAGGGGGCTTCACTGAAGCTTTCTTT. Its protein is CASSYLLGTGGFTEAFF.

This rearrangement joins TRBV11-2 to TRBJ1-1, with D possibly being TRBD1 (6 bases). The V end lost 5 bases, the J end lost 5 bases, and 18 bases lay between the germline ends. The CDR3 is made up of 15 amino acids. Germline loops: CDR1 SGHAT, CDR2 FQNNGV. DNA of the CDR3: TGTGCCAGCAGCAGGGCACGGGGGCCTGGGACTGAAGCTTTCTTT. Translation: CASSRARGPGTEAFF.

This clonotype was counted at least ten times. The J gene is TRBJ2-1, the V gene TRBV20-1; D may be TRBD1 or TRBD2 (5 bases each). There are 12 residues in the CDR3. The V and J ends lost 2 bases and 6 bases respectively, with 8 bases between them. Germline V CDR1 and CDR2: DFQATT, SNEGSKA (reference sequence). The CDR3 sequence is CSARRGANEQFF. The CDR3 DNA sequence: TGCAGTGCTAGAAGAGGGGCCAATGAGCAGTTCTTC.

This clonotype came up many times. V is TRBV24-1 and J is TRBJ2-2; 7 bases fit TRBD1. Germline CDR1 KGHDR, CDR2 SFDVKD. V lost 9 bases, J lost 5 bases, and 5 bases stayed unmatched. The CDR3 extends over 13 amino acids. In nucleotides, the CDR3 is TGTGCCACCCGCTCACAGGGGACCGGGGAGCTGTTTTTT. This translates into CATRSQGTGELFF.

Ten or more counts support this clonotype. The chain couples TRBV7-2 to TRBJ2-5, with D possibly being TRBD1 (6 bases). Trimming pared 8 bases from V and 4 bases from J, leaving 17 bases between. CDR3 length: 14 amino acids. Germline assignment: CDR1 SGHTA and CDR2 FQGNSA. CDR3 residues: CASFSRGSGETQYF. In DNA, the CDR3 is TGTGCCAGCTTCAGTAGGGGGTCGGGAGAGACCCAGTACTTC. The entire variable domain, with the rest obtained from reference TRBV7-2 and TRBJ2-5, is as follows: GAGVSQSPSNKVTEKGKDVELRCDPISGHTALYWYRQSLGQGLEFLIYFQGNSAPDKSGLPSDRFSAERTGGSVSTLTIQRTQQEDSAVYLCASFSRGSGETQYFGPGTRLLVL.

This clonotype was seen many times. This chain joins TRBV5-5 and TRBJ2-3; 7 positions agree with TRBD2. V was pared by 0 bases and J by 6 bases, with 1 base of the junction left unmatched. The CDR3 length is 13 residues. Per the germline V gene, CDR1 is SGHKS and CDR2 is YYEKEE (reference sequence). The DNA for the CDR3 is TGTGCCAGCAGCTTGGAGGGAGGGGATACGCAGTATTTT. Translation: CASSLEGGDTQYF.